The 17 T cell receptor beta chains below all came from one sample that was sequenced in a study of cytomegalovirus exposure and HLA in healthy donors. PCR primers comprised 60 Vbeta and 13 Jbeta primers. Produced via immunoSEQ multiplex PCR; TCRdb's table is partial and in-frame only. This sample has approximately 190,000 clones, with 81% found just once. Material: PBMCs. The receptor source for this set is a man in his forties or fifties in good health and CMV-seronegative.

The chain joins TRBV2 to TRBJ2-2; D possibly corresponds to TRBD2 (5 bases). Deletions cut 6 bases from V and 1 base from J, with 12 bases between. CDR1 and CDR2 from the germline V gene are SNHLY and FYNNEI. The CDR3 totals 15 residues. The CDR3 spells CASRRGMVNTGELFF. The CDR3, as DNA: TGTGCCAGCAGGAGAGGGATGGTGAACACCGGGGAGCTGTTTTTT.

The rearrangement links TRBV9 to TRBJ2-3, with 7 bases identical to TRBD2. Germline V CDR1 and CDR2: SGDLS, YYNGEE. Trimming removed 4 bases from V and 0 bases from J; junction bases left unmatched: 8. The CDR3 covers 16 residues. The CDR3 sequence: CASSFLGRGSTDTQYF. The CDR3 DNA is TGTGCCAGCAGCTTTCTGGGGCGGGGGAGCACAGATACGCAGTATTTT.

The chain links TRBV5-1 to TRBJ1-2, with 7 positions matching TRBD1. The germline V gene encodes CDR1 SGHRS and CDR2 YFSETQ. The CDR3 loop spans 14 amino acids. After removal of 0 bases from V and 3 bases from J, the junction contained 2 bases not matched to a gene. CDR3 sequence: CASSLGGGHYGYTF. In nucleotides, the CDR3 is TGCGCCAGCAGCTTGGGAGGGGGCCACTATGGCTACACCTTC. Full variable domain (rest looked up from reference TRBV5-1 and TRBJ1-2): KAGVTQTPRYLIKTRGQQVTLSCSPISGHRSVSWYQQTPGQGLQFLFEYFSETQRNKGNFPGRFSGRQFSNSRSEMNVSTLELGDSALYLCASSLGGGHYGYTFGSGTRLTVV.

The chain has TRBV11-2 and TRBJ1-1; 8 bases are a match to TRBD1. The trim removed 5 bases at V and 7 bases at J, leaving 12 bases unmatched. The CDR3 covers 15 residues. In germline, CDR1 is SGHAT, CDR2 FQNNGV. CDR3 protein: CASSLEGRGLGEAFF. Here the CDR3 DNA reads TGTGCCAGCAGCCTCGAGGGCAGGGGGCTTGGTGAAGCTTTCTTT.

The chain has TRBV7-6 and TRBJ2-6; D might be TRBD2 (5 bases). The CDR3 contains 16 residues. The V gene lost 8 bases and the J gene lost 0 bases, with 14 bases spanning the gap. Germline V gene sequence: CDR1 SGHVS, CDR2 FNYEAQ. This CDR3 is CASGRGIASGANVLTF. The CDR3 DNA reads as TGTGCCAGCGGCCGGGGAATCGCCTCTGGGGCCAACGTCCTGACTTTC.

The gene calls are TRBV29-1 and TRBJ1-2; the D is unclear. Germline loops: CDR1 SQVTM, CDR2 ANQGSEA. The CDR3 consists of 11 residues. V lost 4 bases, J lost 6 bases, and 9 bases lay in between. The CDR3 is CSVVQPDGYTF. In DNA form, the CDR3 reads TGCAGCGTTGTACAGCCAGATGGCTACACCTTC.

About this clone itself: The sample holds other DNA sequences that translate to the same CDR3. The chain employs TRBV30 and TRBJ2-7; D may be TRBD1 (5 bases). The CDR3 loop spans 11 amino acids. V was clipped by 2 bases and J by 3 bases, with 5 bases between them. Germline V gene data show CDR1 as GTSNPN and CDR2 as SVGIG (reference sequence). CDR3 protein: CAWSRGYEQYF. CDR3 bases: TGTGCCTGGAGTAGGGGCTACGAGCAGTACTTC.

The CDR3 region is CASSTRIDRDTEAFF. In nucleotides, the CDR3 is TGTGCCAGCTCAACGCGCATCGACAGGGATACTGAAGCTTTCTTT. V usage is TRBV18 and J usage is TRBJ1-1, with TRBD1 matching over 7 bases. CDR1 is KGHSH, CDR2 LQKENI, per germline. The CDR3 totals 15 residues. Trimming took 5 bases from V and 5 from J; bases not matched to a gene: 11.

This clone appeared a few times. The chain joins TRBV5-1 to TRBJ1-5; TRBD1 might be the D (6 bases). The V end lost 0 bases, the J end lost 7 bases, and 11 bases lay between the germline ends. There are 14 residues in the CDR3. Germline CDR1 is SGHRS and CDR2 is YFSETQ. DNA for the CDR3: TGCGCCAGCAGCTTGGGGGGGCTGGGGCAGCCCCAGCATTTT. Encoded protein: CASSLGGLGQPQHF.

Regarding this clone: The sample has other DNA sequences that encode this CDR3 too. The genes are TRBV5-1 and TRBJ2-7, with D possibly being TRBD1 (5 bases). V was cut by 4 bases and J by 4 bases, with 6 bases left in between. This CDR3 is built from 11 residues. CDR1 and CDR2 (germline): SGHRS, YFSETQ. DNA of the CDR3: TGCGCCAGCAGCCAGGGTTACGAGCAGTACTTC. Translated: CASSQGYEQYF.

Written as DNA, the CDR3 is TGTGCCAGTAGTATAGTCGCAGGAACGAACACTGAAGCTTTCTTT. Translating it yields CASSIVAGTNTEAFF. V usage is TRBV19 and J usage is TRBJ1-1; no reliable D call. Trimming pared 1 base from V and 1 base from J, leaving 10 bases between. Looked up from germline, CDR1 is LNHDA and CDR2 is SQIVND (reference sequence). There are 15 residues in the CDR3.

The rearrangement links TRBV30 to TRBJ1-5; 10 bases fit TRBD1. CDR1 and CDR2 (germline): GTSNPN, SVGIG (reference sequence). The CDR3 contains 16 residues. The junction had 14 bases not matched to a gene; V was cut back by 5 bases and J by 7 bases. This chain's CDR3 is CAWEEAGTGVDQPQHF. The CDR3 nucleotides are TGTGCCTGGGAAGAGGCGGGGACAGGGGTTGACCAGCCCCAGCATTTT.

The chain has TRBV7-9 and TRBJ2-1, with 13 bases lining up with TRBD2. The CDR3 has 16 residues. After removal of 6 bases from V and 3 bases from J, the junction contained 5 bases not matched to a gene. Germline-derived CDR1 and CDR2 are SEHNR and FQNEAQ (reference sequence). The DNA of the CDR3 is TGTGCCAGCAGTACAGGACTAGCGGGGGACTACAATGAGCAGTTCTTC. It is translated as CASSTGLAGDYNEQFF.

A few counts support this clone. CDR3 nucleotides: TGTGCCAGCAGGGACAGCCGCTCTGGAAACACCATATATTTT. Protein product: CASRDSRSGNTIYF. The gene calls are TRBV28 and TRBJ1-3; D may be TRBD1 (6 bases). This CDR3 has 14 residues. Germline V gene data show CDR1 as MDHEN and CDR2 as SYDVKM. Trimming stripped 6 bases from V and 0 bases from J, with 9 bases between.

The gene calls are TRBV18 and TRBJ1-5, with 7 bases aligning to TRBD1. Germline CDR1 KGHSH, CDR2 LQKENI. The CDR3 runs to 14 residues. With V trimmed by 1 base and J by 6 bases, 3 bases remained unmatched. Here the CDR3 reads CASSPQGAIQPQHF. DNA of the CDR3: TGTGCCAGCTCACCACAGGGGGCTATTCAGCCCCAGCATTTT.

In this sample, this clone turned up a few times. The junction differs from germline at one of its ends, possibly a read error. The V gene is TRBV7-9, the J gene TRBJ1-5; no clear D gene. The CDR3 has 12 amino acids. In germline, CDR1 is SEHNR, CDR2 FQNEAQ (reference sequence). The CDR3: CSSSLPYQPQHF. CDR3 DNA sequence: TGTTCCAGCAGCTTACCTTATCAGCCCCAGCATTTT.

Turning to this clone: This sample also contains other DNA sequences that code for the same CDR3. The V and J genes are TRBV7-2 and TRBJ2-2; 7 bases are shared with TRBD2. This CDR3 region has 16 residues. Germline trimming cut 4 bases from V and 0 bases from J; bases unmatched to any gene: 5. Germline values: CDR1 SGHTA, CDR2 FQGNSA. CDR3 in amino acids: CASSSSGVPNTGELFF. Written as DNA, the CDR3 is TGTGCCAGCAGCTCCAGCGGGGTTCCGAACACCGGGGAGCTGTTTTTT.